This T cell receptor (beta chain) was identified in a study of T cells after yellow fever vaccination. Study context: SMART-Seq v4 Ultra Low Input prepared the low-cell-number fractions. Study-wide findings and caveats: Among primary-vaccination clones, most reappeared after the booster, at 96% for CD4 and more than 75% for CD8. Clonotypes found in both CD4 and CD8 compartments made up a small share.

The sample holds many counts of this clonotype. Its cognate antigen is unknown. The CDR3 totals 14 residues. V was clipped by 8 bases and J by 1 base; unmatched bases: 3. Universal primer sites and UMIs were introduced during 5'RACE template-switching synthesis of TCR cDNA. TCRdb reprocessed the 5' RACE reads with MiXCR, giving one entry per CDR3 protein. The sample contains some 68,000 distinct CDR3 sequences, approximately 7% of which appear only once. The chain combines TRBV12-3 or TRBV12-4 with TRBJ2-5, with 11 nucleotides matching TRBD2. The source was CD8+ T cells sorted from PBMCs, collected approximately 47 days after the first yellow fever vaccination. The source of this sequence is a man aged 18 to 35 who received the YFV17D yellow fever vaccine. CDR3 coding DNA: TGTGCCAGCTTAGCGGGGGGGGTCCAAGAGACCCAGTACTTC. Protein sequence: CASLAGGVQETQYF.